This T cell receptor (beta chain) was identified in a study of shared T cell receptors in the human thymus. Assay used: immunoSEQ multiplex PCR; TCRdb lists only in-frame clones, some missing. The sample lists some 700,000 clones; 70% to 90% were seen once. The V gene lost 2 bases and the J gene lost 0 bases, with 17 bases spanning the gap. CDR1 is SGHAT, CDR2 FQNNGV, per germline. The CDR3 extends over 17 amino acids. In addition, the sample was reused for a study of human thymus T cells.

The specimen sequenced was thymocytes. This TCR came from a girl under two years old with a congenital heart defect. The chain links TRBV11-2 to TRBJ2-7; D perhaps matches TRBD1 (6 bases). CDR3 sequence (DNA): TGTGCCAGCAGCTTATCAACAGGGCTAGTCCTCTCCTACGAGCAGTACTTC. Its protein product is CASSLSTGLVLSYEQYF.